This T cell receptor (beta chain) is from a study of blood T cell repertoires in COVID-19. About the research overall: Sources were T cells, B-cell-depleted T cells, or PBMCs; the material itself was cDNA or gDNA.

In germline, CDR1 is SGHRS, CDR2 YFSETQ. J was trimmed by 3 bases and V by 3 bases; bases with no gene match: 3. The CDR3 is 14 amino acids. In regard to this clone: The same CDR3 can be traced to other DNA sequences in this sample.

Using immunoSEQ multiplex PCR, the repertoire was profiled, and TCRdb retains in-frame clones only, with some absent. The sample shows roughly 380,000 clones, 80% to 90% of them seen only once. J is TRBJ2-5 and V is TRBV5-1; 9 bases fit TRBD1. The sequencing input was PBMCs or T cells enriched from blood (not recorded which). The source of this sequence is a man aged 25 to 40 who had recovered from COVID-19. CDR3 in amino acids: CASSSRTGEETQYF. CDR3 in DNA: TGCGCCAGCAGCTCCCGGACAGGGGAAGAGACCCAGTACTTC.